This entry is about one T cell receptor (beta chain). This entry is derived from a study of blood T cell repertoires in COVID-19. Study-wide context: The United States, Italy and Spain provided the acute and convalescent COVID-19 samples. Sample material is recorded as cDNA or gDNA derived from T cells, B-cell-depleted T cells, or PBMCs.

The germline CDR1 and CDR2 sequences are SQVTM and ANQGSEA. V shed 4 bases, J shed 4 bases, and the junction held 6 bases outside the gene matches. The CDR3 is made up of 14 amino acids. In the source study's methods: Estimation of nucleated cell counts was performed using reference gene primer amplification. Clones were sequenced by immunoSEQ multiplex PCR, and TCRdb holds only the in-frame ones, with some missing. That table is the source of V, J and clone size, and D and trimming were worked out from the DNA. The sample has 100,000 or so clones; just over 90% are singletons. The sequencing sample was made of peripheral blood. This chain connects TRBV29-1 to TRBJ1-5, with 8 bases identical to TRBD1. The TCR was taken from a man in his 60s with acute or convalescent COVID-19. The CDR3 DNA reads as TGCAGCGTTGGGTTAACAGGGGGAAATCAGCCCCAGCATTTT. Translating gives CSVGLTGGNQPQHF. The variable domain in full, completed from reference TRBV29-1 and TRBJ1-5, reads SAVISQKPSRDICQRGTSLTIQCQVDSQVTMMFWYRQQPGQSLTLIATANQGSEATYESGFVIDKFPISRPNLTFSTLTVSNMSPEDSSIYLCSVGLTGGNQPQHFGDGTRLSIL.